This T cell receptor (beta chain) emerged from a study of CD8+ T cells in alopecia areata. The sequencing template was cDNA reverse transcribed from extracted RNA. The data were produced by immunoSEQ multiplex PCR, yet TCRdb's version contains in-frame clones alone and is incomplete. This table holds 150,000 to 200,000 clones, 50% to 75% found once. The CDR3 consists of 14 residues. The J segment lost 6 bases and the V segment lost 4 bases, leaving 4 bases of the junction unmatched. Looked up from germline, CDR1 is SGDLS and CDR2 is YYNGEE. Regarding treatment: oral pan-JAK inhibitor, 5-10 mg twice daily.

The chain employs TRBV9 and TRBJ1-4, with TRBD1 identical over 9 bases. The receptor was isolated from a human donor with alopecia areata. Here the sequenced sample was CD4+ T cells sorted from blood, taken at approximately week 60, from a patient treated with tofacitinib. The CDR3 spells CASSTGQGYEKLFF. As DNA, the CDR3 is TGTGCCAGCAGCACCGGACAGGGGTATGAAAAACTGTTTTTT.